What follows is one T cell receptor (beta chain) and its context. What it recognizes is unknown. The naive CD8 population came from CD45RO-negative cells selected for CCR7, without terminally differentiated effector memory CD45RA+ cells. Healthy adults negative for HIV, lacking recent acute infections or vaccinations, served as donors. The germline gives CDR1 LNHDA, CDR2 SQIVND (reference sequence). The CDR3 runs to 14 residues. Between the trimmed V and J ends, which lost 4 bases and 4 bases, there was a span of 13 bases. The entry originates in a study of shared clonotypes between healthy human individuals. In the study overall: CD4 naive and CD4 memory each took three plates per donor, while CD8 naive took two and CD8 memory one. The study's findings and limits: Sequencing depth was expected to affect clonotype sharing among donors.

Genomic DNA (from each subset) was split evenly across several immunoSEQ plates. Assay: immunoSEQ multiplex PCR; the TCRdb copy retains only in-frame clones and omits some. This sample has around 1.9 million clones, with roughly 93% found just once. The genes are TRBV19 and TRBJ1-1; tentatively, D is TRBD1 (5 bases). The sequence came from a man between 18 and 29 years old in good health. Some clones in this sample may be carry-over from other donors' samples. Sequencing used naive CD8+ T cells from PBMCs. The CDR3, as DNA: TGTGCCAGTAGTACGACCGGGACTTCCACTGAAGCTTTCTTT. Its protein product is CASSTTGTSTEAFF. The whole variable domain, filled in from reference TRBV19 and TRBJ1-1, reads DGGITQSPKYLFRKEGQNVTLSCEQNLNHDAMYWYRQDPGQGLRLIYYSQIVNDFQKGDIAEGYSVSREKKESFPLTVTSAQKNPTAFYLCASSTTGTSTEAFFGQGTRLTVV.